This TCR beta chain was recovered during a study of CD8 T cells in ankylosing spondylitis. Study outcomes and limitations: Within matched ankylosing spondylitis synovial fluid, disease-linked clones were reportedly significantly enriched. Some motif variants had been reported before (in reactive arthritis synovial fluid and blood). Made up of eight highly homologous variants, a TCR beta motif appeared characteristic of ankylosing spondylitis blood. Clones linked to disease, bearing a CD8+ phenotype, were relatively rare in peripheral blood.

In germline, CDR1 is SGHRS, CDR2 YFSETQ. CDR3 length: 14 amino acids. TCR beta libraries were made by quantitative 5'-RACE with molecular barcodes. TCRdb re-analysed the 5' RACE reads in MiXCR, keeping a single row per CDR3 protein. The sample lists about 840,000 distinct CDR3 sequences, approximately 12% seen once, with 0.51% in the top ten. This clonotype was seen many times. Its target is unknown. The junction departs from germline at one end; a sequencing error may be responsible. The rearrangement joins TRBV5-1 to TRBJ1-1; possibly TRBD1 for D (5 bases). The TCR comes from a male donor with ankylosing spondylitis. Sequencing was carried out using blood, either unsorted or a sorted T cell fraction (not recorded which). The CDR3 protein is CASSLGRVNTEAFF. The CDR3 DNA follows: TGTGCCAGCAGCTTAGGCAGGGTTAACACTGAAGCTTTCTTT. The variable domain in full, with the rest retrieved from reference TRBV5-1 and TRBJ1-1, is KAGVTQTPRYLIKTRGQQVTLSCSPISGHRSVSWYQQTPGQGLQFLFEYFSETQRNKGNFPGRFSGRQFSNSRSEMNVSTLELGDSALYLCASSLGRVNTEAFFGQGTRLTVV.